This T cell receptor (beta chain) was sequenced for a study of a mutant IDH1 vaccine in newly diagnosed glioma. Study context: Most patients had received both radiotherapy and temozolomide, the prior options being radiotherapy, temozolomide, or both.

Comment on this clone: Its antigen is undetermined.

Stated time point: week 5, during vaccination. A single vaccine dose contained 300 ug of mutant IDH1 20-mer peptide, and topical imiquimod was used with it. Germline loops: CDR1 SGHDN, CDR2 FVKESK. Trimming removed 1 base from V and 5 bases from J, with 5 bases in between. The CDR3 runs 12 residues. Sequencing used immunoSEQ multiplex PCR; TCRdb keeps in-frame clones, though not all of them. Of approximately 35,000 clones in the sample, roughly three fifths were seen once. This clonotype was obtained from a young woman with glioma. This chain connects TRBV14 to TRBJ2-5, with D uncertain. Material: PBMCs, obtained from a glioma patient whose treatment included an IDH1 peptide vaccine. CDR3 in amino acids: CASSQVGETQYF. Here the CDR3 DNA reads TGTGCCAGCAGCCAAGTGGGTGAGACCCAGTACTTC.